A single sample gave rise to the 30 T cell receptor beta chains below, sequenced in a study of identical twins. TCRdb recomputed calls from the 5' RACE reads with MiXCR, one row per CDR3 protein. Of some 630,000 distinct CDR3 sequences listed, under 8.5% were seen once; the top ten hold about 1.5%. This same sample was also part of a study on yellow fever vaccine responses in identical twins.

Material: PBMCs. All receptors derive from a woman aged 18-29 years in good health.

This clonotype came up many times. V and J are TRBV29-1 and TRBJ1-1, with 7 nucleotides matching TRBD1. The CDR3 spans 13 residues. Germline V CDR1 and CDR2: SQVTM, ANQGSEA. J lost 0 bases, V lost 7 bases, and 5 bases had no gene match. DNA of the CDR3: TGCAGCGCCAAGGACAGGCTGAACACTGAAGCTTTCTTT. Protein sequence: CSAKDRLNTEAFF.

This chain connects TRBV4-1 to TRBJ1-1, with unresolved D. This CDR3 comprises 16 residues. The germline CDR1 and CDR2 sequences are MGHRA and YSYEKL. V shed 0 bases and J shed 2 bases, with 13 bases lying between them. DNA for the CDR3: TGCGCCAGCAGCCAAGATTGGAGCAGCCTAAACACTGAAGCTTTCTTT. As protein: CASSQDWSSLNTEAFF.

This clonotype was seen only a few times. The V call is TRBV15, the J call TRBJ2-1; 8 nucleotides match TRBD2. This CDR3 spans 15 amino acids. Germline CDR1 and CDR2: LNHNV and YYDKDF (reference sequence). V lost 2 bases to trimming and J lost 5 bases; unmatched junction nucleotides: 5. CDR3 region: CATSRRGTSNNEQFF. CDR3 DNA sequence: TGTGCCACCAGCAGACGGGGGACTAGTAACAATGAGCAGTTCTTC.

The chain is built from TRBV29-1 and TRBJ2-1, with 11 positions matching TRBD2. Germline CDR1 SQVTM, CDR2 ANQGSEA. The CDR3 runs to 13 residues. V lost 5 bases and J lost 9; bases outside the gene matches: 6. The DNA for the CDR3 is TGCAGCGTTATAGCGGGGGGGCCAGCTGAGCAGTTCTTC. Translation: CSVIAGGPAEQFF.

This clonotype was counted between two and nine times. CDR3 amino acids: CSALQHTQYF. In DNA, the CDR3 is TGCAGCGCACTTCAGCATACGCAGTATTTT. The chain has TRBV29-1 and TRBJ2-3, with unresolved D. Germline values: CDR1 SQVTM, CDR2 ANQGSEA. The length of the CDR3 is 10 residues. V was pared by 7 bases and J by 7 bases, with 9 bases between.

This clonotype has a handful of counts. The gene calls are TRBV9 and TRBJ2-1, with TRBD2 matching over 7 bases. The CDR3 runs to 16 residues. Germline CDR1 SGDLS, CDR2 YYNGEE. V was pared by 2 bases and J by 4 bases, with 9 bases of the junction left unmatched. CDR3: CASSVQVLAPYNEQFF. The CDR3 nucleotides read TGTGCCAGCAGCGTTCAGGTACTAGCGCCTTACAATGAGCAGTTCTTC.

This clonotype was seen a handful of times. V gene TRBV9 combines with J gene TRBJ2-4; 7 bases are shared with TRBD1. The V gene end was trimmed by 0 bases and the J gene end by 1 base; junction bases not matched to a gene: 10. Germline V gene sequence: CDR1 SGDLS, CDR2 YYNGEE. The CDR3 length is 18 residues. In DNA form, the CDR3 reads TGTGCCAGCAGCGTAGCCATAGGGGGCGAAATGGCCAAAAACATTCAGTACTTC. The encoded protein is CASSVAIGGEMAKNIQYF. The variable domain in full, completed from reference TRBV9 and TRBJ2-4, reads DSGVTQTPKHLITATGQRVTLRCSPRSGDLSVYWYQQSLDQGLQFLIQYYNGEERAKGNILERFSAQQFPDLHSELNLSSLELGDSALYFCASSVAIGGEMAKNIQYFGAGTRLSVL.

This sequence joins TRBV5-1 and TRBJ2-5; 8 positions match TRBD2. V gave up 3 bases and J gave up 5 bases; unmatched junction bases: 9. The CDR3 is 15 amino acids. The V gene's germline CDR1 is SGHRS and CDR2 YFSETQ. CDR3 sequence (DNA): TGCGCCAGCAGCTCAAACGGGGGGGCGGTGGAGACCCAGTACTTC. Translated: CASSSNGGAVETQYF.

The table lists this clonotype with a few counts. The V and J genes are TRBV10-3 and TRBJ2-1; D is perhaps TRBD1 (6 bases). Germline V CDR1 and CDR2: ENHRY, SYGVKD. The germline V and J ends were trimmed by 6 bases and 2 bases, with 14 bases remaining between them. The CDR3 sequence is 15 residues long. The CDR3 reads CAIRRDTEPYNEQFF. CDR3 nucleotide sequence: TGTGCCATCAGACGGGACACCGAACCCTACAATGAGCAGTTCTTC.

The chain uses TRBV12-3 or TRBV12-4 and TRBJ2-7; D tentatively reads TRBD1 or TRBD2 (6 bases each). The V and J ends lost 0 bases and 4 bases respectively, with 10 bases between them. The CDR3 totals 14 residues. The CDR3 sequence: CASSLAPGAYEQYV. For the CDR3, the DNA is TGTGCCAGCAGTTTAGCGCCGGGGGCGTACGAGCAGTACGTC.

V is TRBV5-1 and J is TRBJ2-3; tentatively, D is TRBD1 or TRBD2 (5 bases each). Trimming stripped 0 bases from V and 4 bases from J, with 18 bases between. CDR1 and CDR2 (germline): SGHRS, YFSETQ. This CDR3 is 17 amino acids long. Written as DNA, the CDR3 is TGCGCCAGCAGCTTGGCCTTCGTTGGGGGTCGTCCAGATACGCAGTATTTT. Its protein product is CASSLAFVGGRPDTQYF. The entire variable domain, with the rest obtained from reference TRBV5-1 and TRBJ2-3, is as follows: KAGVTQTPRYLIKTRGQQVTLSCSPISGHRSVSWYQQTPGQGLQFLFEYFSETQRNKGNFPGRFSGRQFSNSRSEMNVSTLELGDSALYLCASSLAFVGGRPDTQYFGPGTRLTVL.

Many counts were recorded for this clonotype. The V and J genes are TRBV5-1 and TRBJ2-2; D might be TRBD1 or TRBD2, each matching 6 bases. CDR1 and CDR2 (germline): SGHRS, YFSETQ. V shed 7 bases and J shed 0 bases, with 10 bases lying between them. The CDR3 length is 14 residues. The CDR3 DNA reads TGCGCCAGCTGGGGGGCCTCGAACACCGGGGAGCTGTTTTTT. Translation gives CASWGASNTGELFF.

This clonotype was seen repeatedly, ten times or more. V and J are TRBV7-9 and TRBJ2-7, with D perhaps matching TRBD2 (6 bases). V was trimmed by 3 bases and J by 6 bases, leaving 12 bases between them. CDR3 length equals 13 residues. The germline V gene has CDR1 SEHNR and CDR2 FQNEAQ (reference sequence). CDR3 in DNA: TGTGCCAGCAGCTTGGAGGGTTTCGGCGAGCAGTACTTC. This sequence encodes CASSLEGFGEQYF.

This clonotype was counted a few times. The rearrangement joins TRBV3-1 to TRBJ1-1, with D uncertain. The V gene's germline CDR1 is LGHDT and CDR2 YNNKEL (reference sequence). The CDR3 loop spans 14 amino acids. Trimming cost V 3 bases and J 8 bases, with 16 bases left between them. The CDR3: CASSQRHIAAEAFF. As DNA, the CDR3 is TGTGCCAGCAGCCAGCGCCATATAGCAGCCGAAGCTTTCTTT.

This clonotype has at least ten counts. The gene calls are TRBV20-1 and TRBJ2-7; maybe TRBD2 (5 bases). Trimming shortened V by 6 bases and J by 2 bases, and 11 bases separated the two germline ends. CDR3 length: 12 residues. The V gene's germline CDR1 is DFQATT and CDR2 SNEGSKA (reference sequence). The CDR3 loop is CSAWTYPYEQYF. The DNA for the CDR3 is TGCAGTGCCTGGACTTACCCCTACGAGCAGTACTTC.

As DNA, the CDR3 is TGTGCCAGCAGCTCAGTCAGCTATGGCTACACCTTC. Protein product: CASSSVSYGYTF. The chain is built from TRBV5-6 and TRBJ1-2; the D is unclear. CDR3 length: 12 amino acids. Trimming stripped 3 bases from V and 4 bases from J, with 7 bases between. Germline V CDR1 and CDR2: SGHDT, YYEEEE.

CDR3: CSVEVGAGVGLEQYF. CDR3 nucleotide sequence: TGCAGCGTTGAAGTCGGGGCGGGAGTAGGTCTCGAGCAGTACTTC. The gene calls are TRBV29-1 and TRBJ2-7; the match to TRBD2 covers 7 bases. Per germline, CDR1 SQVTM and CDR2 ANQGSEA. The CDR3 runs 15 residues. The junction had 12 bases not matched to a gene; V was cut back by 1 base and J by 6 bases.

This clonotype was picked up a small number of times. V and J are TRBV20-1 and TRBJ2-5; TRBD2 matches 9 bases. The CDR3 extends over 14 amino acids. Germline values: CDR1 DFQATT, CDR2 SNEGSKA (reference sequence). The CDR3 protein is CSVNRGGVQETQYF. Here the CDR3 DNA reads TGCAGCGTCAATCGCGGGGGGGTCCAAGAGACCCAGTACTTC.

A few counts support this clonotype. The V and J genes are TRBV7-2 and TRBJ2-3, with 8 bases aligning to TRBD2. This CDR3 contains 14 residues. Germline values: CDR1 SGHTA, CDR2 FQGNSA. J gave up 7 bases and V 5 bases, and 8 bases lay outside the gene matches. CDR3 amino acids: CASSRGGPINTQYF. The CDR3 DNA is TGTGCCAGCAGCCGCGGGGGGCCGATCAATACGCAGTATTTT.

This clonotype was found a few times. The chain couples TRBV10-3 to TRBJ2-5; D is possibly TRBD1 or TRBD2 (6 bases each). V dropped 8 bases and J dropped 5 bases, with 15 bases sitting between them. CDR1 and CDR2 (germline): ENHRY, SYGVKD. This CDR3 has 13 residues. The CDR3 sequence is CAIAPKGGETQYF. CDR3 nucleotide sequence: TGTGCCATCGCCCCTAAAGGGGGGGAGACCCAGTACTTC.

The chain recombines TRBV4-1 with TRBJ2-7; 11 bases are a match to TRBD1. In germline, CDR1 is MGHRA, CDR2 YSYEKL. The CDR3 spans 17 residues. The J segment lost 4 bases and the V segment lost 1 base, leaving 9 bases of the junction unmatched. CDR3 nucleotide sequence: TGCGCCAGCAGCCAAGTCGGAGGGACAGGGGGAGCGTACGAGCAGTACGTC. Its protein is CASSQVGGTGGAYEQYV.

Many counts were recorded for this clonotype. This sequence joins TRBV9 and TRBJ2-7; 8 bases fit TRBD2. The germline V gene encodes CDR1 SGDLS and CDR2 YYNGEE. The CDR3 totals 14 residues. V gave up 0 bases and J gave up 7 bases; unmatched junction bases: 6. The CDR3 bases are TGTGCCAGCAGCGTAGCGGGAGGGCCTCGGGAGCAGTACTTC. Translated, it gives CASSVAGGPREQYF.

The rearrangement links TRBV29-1 to TRBJ2-1, with TRBD1 as a possible D gene (6 bases). The V end was cut by 3 bases, the J end by 7 bases, with 10 bases between. This CDR3 region has 12 residues. Per the germline V gene, CDR1 is SQVTM and CDR2 is ANQGSEA. CDR3 sequence reads: CSVDRGGNEQFF. The CDR3 region has the DNA TGCAGCGTTGACAGGGGCGGAAATGAGCAGTTCTTC.

The chain uses TRBV7-9 and TRBJ2-7; no definite D call. CDR3 length: 14 amino acids. Trimming cost V 6 bases and J 0 bases, with 12 bases left between them. The germline CDR1 and CDR2 sequences are SEHNR and FQNEAQ (reference sequence). The CDR3 DNA reads as TGTGCCAGCAGTTTCGGGCCTAGCTCCTACGAGCAGTACTTC. Residues: CASSFGPSSYEQYF. Variable domain in full (rest from reference TRBV7-9 and TRBJ2-7): DTGVSQNPRHKITKRGQNVTFRCDPISEHNRLYWYRQTLGQGPEFLTYFQNEAQLEKSRLLSDRFSAERPKGSFSTLEIQRTEQGDSAMYLCASSFGPSSYEQYFGPGTRLTVT.

In its sample, this clonotype was seen many times. This sequence joins TRBV11-2 and TRBJ2-4; 7 bases align to TRBD1. The germline gives CDR1 SGHAT, CDR2 FQNNGV. CDR3 size: 12 residues. Losses at the gene ends were 5 bases for V and 6 bases for J; bases not matched to a gene: 1. As DNA, the CDR3 is TGTGCCAGCAGCCGGACAGGAAACATTCAGTACTTC. Protein product: CASSRTGNIQYF.

This clonotype was seen at least ten times. This chain connects TRBV6-5 to TRBJ1-6, with TRBD1 identical over 9 bases. V lost 7 bases and J lost 7; bases outside the gene matches: 8. In germline, CDR1 is MNHEY, CDR2 SVGAGI. This CDR3 spans 15 amino acids. In DNA, the CDR3 is TGTGCCAGCACCTACTCAGGACAGGGGAATTCACCCCTCCACTTT. As protein: CASTYSGQGNSPLHF.

This clonotype was seen a few times. Here the CDR3 reads CASSSGQTGHNEQFF. Here the CDR3 DNA reads TGTGCCAGCAGCTCGGGCCAGACTGGGCACAATGAGCAGTTCTTC. V gene TRBV7-8 combines with J gene TRBJ2-1; D is uncertain. V was cut by 4 bases and J by 5 bases, with 15 bases left in between. Germline assignment: CDR1 SGHVS and CDR2 FQNEAQ. This CDR3 is built from 15 residues.

This clonotype was counted a few times. This chain uses TRBV11-3 with TRBJ2-1; 7 nucleotides match TRBD1. Losses at the gene ends were 7 bases for V and 8 bases for J; bases not matched to a gene: 17. The length of the CDR3 is 16 residues. In germline, CDR1 is SGHNT, CDR2 YENEEA. The CDR3 nucleotides are TGTGCCAGCACCCCATCGGTAAGGGGGCCATCGGATGAGCAGTTCTTC. The encoded protein is CASTPSVRGPSDEQFF.

This clonotype was observed a few times. The chain employs TRBV20-1 and TRBJ1-1; a weak D match, TRBD1 (5 bases). V lost 1 base to trimming and J lost 1 base, with 7 bases between them. The germline V gene encodes CDR1 DFQATT and CDR2 SNEGSKA (reference sequence). The CDR3 extends over 13 amino acids. The CDR3 region has the DNA TGCAGTGCTAGAGCCGGGGGGAACACTGAAGCTTTCTTT. It yields the protein CSARAGGNTEAFF.

This clonotype was seen only a few times. This chain connects TRBV28 to TRBJ2-5, with a weak D call TRBD2 (6 bases). CDR1 is MDHEN and CDR2 is SYDVKM in the germline V gene. Trimming took 8 bases from V and 5 from J, leaving 15 bases between them. The CDR3 covers 13 residues. CDR3 DNA: TGTGCCAGCTGGGACTGGGGATTGGAGACCCAGTACTTC. Amino acid sequence: CASWDWGLETQYF.